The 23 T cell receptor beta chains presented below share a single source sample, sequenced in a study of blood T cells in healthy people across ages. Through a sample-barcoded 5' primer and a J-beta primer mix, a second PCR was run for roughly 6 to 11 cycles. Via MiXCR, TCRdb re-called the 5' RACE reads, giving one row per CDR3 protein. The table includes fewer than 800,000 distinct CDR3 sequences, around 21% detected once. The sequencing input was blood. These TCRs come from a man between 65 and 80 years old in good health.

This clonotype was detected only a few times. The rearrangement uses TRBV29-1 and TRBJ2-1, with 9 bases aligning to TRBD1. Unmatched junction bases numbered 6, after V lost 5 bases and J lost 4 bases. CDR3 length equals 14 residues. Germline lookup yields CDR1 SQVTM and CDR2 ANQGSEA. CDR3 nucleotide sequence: TGCAGCGTTAAAACAGGGGGCTATTACAATGAGCAGTTCTTC. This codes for CSVKTGGYYNEQFF.

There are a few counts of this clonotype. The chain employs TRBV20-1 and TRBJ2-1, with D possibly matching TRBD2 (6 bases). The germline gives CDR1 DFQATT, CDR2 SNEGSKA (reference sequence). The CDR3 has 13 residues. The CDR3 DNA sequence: TGCAGCCTCGGGAGTGGGTCCTACAATGAGCAGTTCTTC. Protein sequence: CSLGSGSYNEQFF.

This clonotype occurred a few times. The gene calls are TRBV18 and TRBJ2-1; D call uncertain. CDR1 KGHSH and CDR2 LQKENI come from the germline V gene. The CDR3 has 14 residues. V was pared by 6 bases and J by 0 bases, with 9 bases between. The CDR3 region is CASSDSDSYNEQFF. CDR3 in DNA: TGTGCCAGCTCGGATTCAGACTCCTACAATGAGCAGTTCTTC.

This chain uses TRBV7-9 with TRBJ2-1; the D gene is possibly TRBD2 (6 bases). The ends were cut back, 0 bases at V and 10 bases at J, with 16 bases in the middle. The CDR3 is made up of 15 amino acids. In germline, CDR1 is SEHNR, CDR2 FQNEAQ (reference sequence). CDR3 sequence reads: CASSLALTGGEEQFF. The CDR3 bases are TGTGCCAGCAGCTTAGCGCTAACAGGCGGGGAGGAGCAGTTCTTC.

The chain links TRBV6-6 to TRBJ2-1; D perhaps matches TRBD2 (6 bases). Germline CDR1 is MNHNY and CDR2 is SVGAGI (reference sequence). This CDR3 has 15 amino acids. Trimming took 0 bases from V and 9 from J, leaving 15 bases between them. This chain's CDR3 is CASSYSLAWGGEQFF. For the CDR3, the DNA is TGTGCCAGCAGTTACTCGCTAGCGTGGGGAGGTGAGCAGTTCTTC.

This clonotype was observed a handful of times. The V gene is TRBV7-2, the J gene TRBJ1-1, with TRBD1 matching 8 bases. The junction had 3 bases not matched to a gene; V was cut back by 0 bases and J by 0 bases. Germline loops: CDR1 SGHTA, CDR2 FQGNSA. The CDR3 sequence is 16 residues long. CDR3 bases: TGTGCCAGCAGCTTAGCCGGACAGGGTATGAACACTGAAGCTTTCTTT. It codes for CASSLAGQGMNTEAFF.

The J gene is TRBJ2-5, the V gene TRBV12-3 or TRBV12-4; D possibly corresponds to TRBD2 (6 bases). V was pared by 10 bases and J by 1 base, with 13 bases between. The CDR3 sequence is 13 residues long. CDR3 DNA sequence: TGTGCCACCGCGGCGGGAATCCAAGAGACCCAGTACTTC. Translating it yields CATAAGIQETQYF.

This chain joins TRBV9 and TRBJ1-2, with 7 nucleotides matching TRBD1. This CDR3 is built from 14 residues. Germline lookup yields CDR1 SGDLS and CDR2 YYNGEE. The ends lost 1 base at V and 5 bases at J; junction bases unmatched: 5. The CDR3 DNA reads TGTGCCAGCAGCGTACGGGACAGCACTTATGGCTACACCTTC. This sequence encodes CASSVRDSTYGYTF.

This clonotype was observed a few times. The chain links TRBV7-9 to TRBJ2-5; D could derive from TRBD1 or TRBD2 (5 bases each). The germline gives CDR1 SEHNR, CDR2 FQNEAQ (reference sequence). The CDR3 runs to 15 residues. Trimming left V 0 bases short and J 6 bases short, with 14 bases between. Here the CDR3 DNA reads TGTGCCAGCAGCTTAGCCAACGGGGCCCTCAAGACCCAGTACTTC. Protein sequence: CASSLANGALKTQYF.

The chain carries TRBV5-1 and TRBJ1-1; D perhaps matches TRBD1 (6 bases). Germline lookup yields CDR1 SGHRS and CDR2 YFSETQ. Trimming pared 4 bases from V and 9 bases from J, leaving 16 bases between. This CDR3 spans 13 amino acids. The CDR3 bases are TGCGCCAGCAGCCGAGCCGGACAGCTTAAAGCTTTCTTT. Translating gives CASSRAGQLKAFF.

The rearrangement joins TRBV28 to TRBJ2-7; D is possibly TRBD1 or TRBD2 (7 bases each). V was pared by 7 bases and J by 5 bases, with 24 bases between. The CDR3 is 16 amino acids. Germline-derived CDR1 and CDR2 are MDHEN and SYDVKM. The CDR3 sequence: CASISGGGEAQDEQYF. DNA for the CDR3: TGTGCCAGCATCTCAGGGGGGGGGGAGGCCCAAGACGAGCAGTACTTC.

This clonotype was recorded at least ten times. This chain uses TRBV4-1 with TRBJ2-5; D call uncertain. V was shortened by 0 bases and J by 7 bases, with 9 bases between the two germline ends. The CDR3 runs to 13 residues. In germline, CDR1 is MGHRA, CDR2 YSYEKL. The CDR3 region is CASSQDAGVTQYF. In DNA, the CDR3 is TGCGCCAGCAGCCAAGATGCCGGCGTGACCCAGTACTTC.

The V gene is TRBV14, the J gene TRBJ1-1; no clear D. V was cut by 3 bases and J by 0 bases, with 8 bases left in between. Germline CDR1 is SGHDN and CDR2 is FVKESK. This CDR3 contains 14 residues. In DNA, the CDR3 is TGTGCCAGCAGCCACTTCGGGATGAACACTGAAGCTTTCTTT. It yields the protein CASSHFGMNTEAFF.

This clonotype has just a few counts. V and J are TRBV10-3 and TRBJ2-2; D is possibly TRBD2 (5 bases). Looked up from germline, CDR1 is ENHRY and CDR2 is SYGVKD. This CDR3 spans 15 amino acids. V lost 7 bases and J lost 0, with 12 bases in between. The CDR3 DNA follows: TGTGCCATCACCGCCCGGGATACGAACACCGGGGAGCTGTTTTTT. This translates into CAITARDTNTGELFF.

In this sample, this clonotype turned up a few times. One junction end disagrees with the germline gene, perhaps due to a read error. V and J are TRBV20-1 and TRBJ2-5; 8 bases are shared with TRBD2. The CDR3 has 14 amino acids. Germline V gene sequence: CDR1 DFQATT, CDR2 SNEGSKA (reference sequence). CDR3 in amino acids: CSASTSGIGETRYF. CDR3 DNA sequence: TGCAGTGCTAGTACTAGCGGTATTGGGGAGACCCGGTACTTC.

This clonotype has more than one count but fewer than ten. In DNA, the CDR3 is TGCAGTGCTAGAGATACAGGGGCGCGCTACGAGCAGTACTTC. Translating it yields CSARDTGARYEQYF. The V and J genes are TRBV20-1 and TRBJ2-7, with TRBD1 identical over 7 bases. Looked up from germline, CDR1 is DFQATT and CDR2 is SNEGSKA (reference sequence). The trim removed 0 bases at V and 3 bases at J, leaving 5 bases unmatched. The CDR3 runs to 14 residues.

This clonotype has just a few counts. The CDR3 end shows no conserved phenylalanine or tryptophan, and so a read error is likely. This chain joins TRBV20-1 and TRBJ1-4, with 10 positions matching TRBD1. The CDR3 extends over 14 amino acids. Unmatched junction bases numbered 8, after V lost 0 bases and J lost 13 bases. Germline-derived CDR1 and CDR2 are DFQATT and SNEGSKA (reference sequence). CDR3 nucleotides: TGCAGTGCTAGAGAAAGGACAGGGGGAGTTCGACTGTTTTCT. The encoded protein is CSARERTGGVRLFS.

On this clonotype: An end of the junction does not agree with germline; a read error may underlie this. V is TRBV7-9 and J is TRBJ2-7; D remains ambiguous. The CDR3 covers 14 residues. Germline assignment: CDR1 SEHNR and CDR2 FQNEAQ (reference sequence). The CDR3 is CAGSLVGRYYEQYF. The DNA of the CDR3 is TGTGCCGGCAGCTTAGTAGGCAGATACTACGAGCAGTACTTC. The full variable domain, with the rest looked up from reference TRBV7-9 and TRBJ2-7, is DTGVSQNPRHKITKRGQNVTFRCDPISEHNRLYWYRQTLGQGPEFLTYFQNEAQLEKSRLLSDRFSAERPKGSFSTLEIQRTEQGDSAMYLCAGSLVGRYYEQYFGPGTRLTVT.

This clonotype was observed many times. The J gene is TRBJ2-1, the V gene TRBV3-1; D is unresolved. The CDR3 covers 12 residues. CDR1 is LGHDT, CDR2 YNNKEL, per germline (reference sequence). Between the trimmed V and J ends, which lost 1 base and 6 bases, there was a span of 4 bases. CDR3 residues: CASSQVGNEQFF. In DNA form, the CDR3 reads TGTGCCAGCAGCCAAGTAGGCAATGAGCAGTTCTTC.

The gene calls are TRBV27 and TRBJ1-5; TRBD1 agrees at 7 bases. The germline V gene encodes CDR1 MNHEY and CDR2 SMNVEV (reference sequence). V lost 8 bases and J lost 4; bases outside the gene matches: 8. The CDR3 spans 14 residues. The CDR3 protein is CASHARGGNQPQHF. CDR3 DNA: TGTGCCAGCCACGCCAGGGGGGGGAATCAGCCCCAGCATTTT.

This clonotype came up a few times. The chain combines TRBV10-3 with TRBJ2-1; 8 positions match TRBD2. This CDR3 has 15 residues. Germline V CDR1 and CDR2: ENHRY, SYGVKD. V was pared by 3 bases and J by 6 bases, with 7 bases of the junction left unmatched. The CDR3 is CAISDGAGGGNEQFF. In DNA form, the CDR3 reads TGTGCCATCAGTGATGGGGCGGGGGGCGGCAATGAGCAGTTCTTC.

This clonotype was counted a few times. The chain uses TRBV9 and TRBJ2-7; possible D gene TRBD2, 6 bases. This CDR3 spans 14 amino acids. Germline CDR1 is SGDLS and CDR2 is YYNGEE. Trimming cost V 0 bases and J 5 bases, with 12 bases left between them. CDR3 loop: CASSVGGGYDEQYF. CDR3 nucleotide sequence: TGTGCCAGCAGCGTAGGTGGAGGGTACGACGAGCAGTACTTC.

This CDR3 is CASSPTGQGRQYF. The DNA of the CDR3 is TGTGCCAGCAGCCCTACGGGACAGGGAAGGCAGTACTTC. The chain links TRBV7-9 to TRBJ2-5, with 9 bases identical to TRBD1. The J segment lost 11 bases and the V segment lost 5 bases, leaving 9 bases of the junction unmatched. CDR3 size: 13 residues. Germline V lookup: CDR1 SEHNR, CDR2 FQNEAQ (reference sequence).